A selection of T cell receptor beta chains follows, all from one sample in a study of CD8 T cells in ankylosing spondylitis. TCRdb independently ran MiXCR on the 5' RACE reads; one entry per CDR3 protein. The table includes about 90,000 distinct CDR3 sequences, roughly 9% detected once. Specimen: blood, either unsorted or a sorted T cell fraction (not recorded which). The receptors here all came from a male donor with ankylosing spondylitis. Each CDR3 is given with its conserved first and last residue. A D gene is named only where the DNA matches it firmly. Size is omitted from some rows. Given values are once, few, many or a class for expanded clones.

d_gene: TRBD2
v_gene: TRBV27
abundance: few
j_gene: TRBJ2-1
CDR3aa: CASSPREVDNEQFF
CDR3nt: TGTGCCAGCAGTCCTCGGGAGGTCGACAATGAGCAGTTCTTC

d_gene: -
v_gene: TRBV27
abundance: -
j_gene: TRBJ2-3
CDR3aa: CASSFVGPKVDTQYF
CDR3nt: TGTGCCAGCAGTTTCGTCGGACCGAAAGTAGATACGCAGTATTTT

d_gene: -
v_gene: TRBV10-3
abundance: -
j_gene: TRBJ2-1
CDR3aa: CAISDWGADEQFF
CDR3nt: TGTGCCATCAGTGATTGGGGGGCCGATGAGCAGTTCTTC

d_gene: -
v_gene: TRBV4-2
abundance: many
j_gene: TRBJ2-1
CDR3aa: CASSLRLDNEQFF
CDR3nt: TGTGCCAGCAGCCTTCGACTTGATAATGAGCAGTTCTTC

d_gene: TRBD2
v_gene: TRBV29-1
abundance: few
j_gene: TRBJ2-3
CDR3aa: CSVEGGRLKDTQYF
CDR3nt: TGCAGCGTTGAAGGCGGGAGACTTAAGGATACGCAGTATTTT

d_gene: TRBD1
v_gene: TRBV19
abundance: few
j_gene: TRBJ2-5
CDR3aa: CASSSDREETQYF
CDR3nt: TGTGCCAGTAGTTCCGACAGGGAAGAGACCCAGTACTTC

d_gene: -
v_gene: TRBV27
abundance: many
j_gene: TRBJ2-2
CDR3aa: CASSLFQGGELFF
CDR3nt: TGTGCCAGCAGTTTATTCCAGGGCGGGGAGCTGTTTTTT

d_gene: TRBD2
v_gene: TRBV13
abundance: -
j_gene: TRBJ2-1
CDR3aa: CASSLGLAGQHNEQFF
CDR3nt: TGTGCCAGCAGCTTGGGACTAGCGGGACAACACAATGAGCAGTTCTTC

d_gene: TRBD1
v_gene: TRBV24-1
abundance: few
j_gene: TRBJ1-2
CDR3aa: CATSPGQGYYGYTF
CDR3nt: TGTGCCACCAGCCCGGGACAGGGGTATTATGGCTACACCTTC

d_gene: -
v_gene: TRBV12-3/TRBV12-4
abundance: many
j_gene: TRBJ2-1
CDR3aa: CASSPASTDEQFF
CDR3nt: TGTGCCAGCAGTCCCGCCTCGACCGATGAGCAGTTCTTC

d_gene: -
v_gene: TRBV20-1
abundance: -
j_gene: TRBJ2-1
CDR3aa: CSASRADSVFPYNEQFF
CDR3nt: TGCAGTGCTAGCAGAGCGGACAGTGTTTTCCCTTACAATGAGCAGTTCTTC

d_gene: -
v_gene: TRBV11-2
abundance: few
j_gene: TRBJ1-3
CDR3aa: CASSLEGTSGNTIYF
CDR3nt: TGTGCCAGCAGCTTAGAGGGAACCTCTGGAAACACCATATATTTT

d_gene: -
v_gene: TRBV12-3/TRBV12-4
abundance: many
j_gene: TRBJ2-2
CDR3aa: CASSLLGVYTGELFF
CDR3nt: TGTGCCAGCAGTTTACTGGGGGTTTACACCGGGGAGCTGTTTTTT

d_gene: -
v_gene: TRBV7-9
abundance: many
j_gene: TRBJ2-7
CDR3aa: CASTLDSAAYEQYF
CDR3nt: TGTGCCAGCACCCTGGACAGTGCGGCCTACGAGCAGTACTTC

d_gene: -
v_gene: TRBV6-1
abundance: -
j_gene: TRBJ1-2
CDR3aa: CASRHDTGYTF
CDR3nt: TGTGCCAGCAGACACGATACTGGCTACACCTTC